The 10 T cell receptor beta chains below were found in one sample sequenced in a study of T cells after yellow fever vaccination. TCRdb fed the 5' RACE reads into MiXCR, producing one record per CDR3 protein. The sample gives fewer than 650,000 distinct CDR3 sequences, just over 20% of which show up once; less than 20% is in the top ten. The sample in question was PBMCs, obtained more than 20 days after the first yellow fever vaccination. These receptors originate from a young man who received the YFV17D yellow fever vaccine.

This clonotype showed up just once. The CDR3 here is CASSVEGLGTDTQYF. The CDR3 region has the DNA TGTGCCAGCAGCGTAGAGGGGTTGGGGACAGATACGCAGTATTTT. The chain recombines TRBV9 with TRBJ2-3; tentative D call: TRBD1 (5 bases). Germline-derived CDR1 and CDR2 are SGDLS and YYNGEE. The CDR3 sequence is 15 residues long. Trimming stripped 0 bases from V and 3 bases from J, with 11 bases between.

The rearrangement uses TRBV6-1 and TRBJ2-1, with D perhaps TRBD1 (6 bases). From germline, CDR1 is MNHNS and CDR2 SASEGT. Trimming took 6 bases from V and 9 from J, leaving 15 bases between them. This CDR3 contains 13 residues. Written as DNA, the CDR3 is TGTGCCAGCAGCGCCTTGACAGGAGGTGAGCAGTTCTTC. Translating gives CASSALTGGEQFF.

This clonotype was seen a handful of times. V gene TRBV10-3 combines with J gene TRBJ1-5; D is unresolved. This CDR3 has 16 amino acids. V gave up 2 bases and J gave up 2 bases, with 13 bases separating them. In germline, CDR1 is ENHRY, CDR2 SYGVKD. CDR3 amino acids: CAISEGKSSGNQPQHF. Here the CDR3 DNA reads TGTGCCATCAGTGAGGGGAAGAGCTCGGGCAATCAGCCCCAGCATTTT.

The rearrangement joins TRBV23-1 to TRBJ1-6; D is unresolved. TRBV23-1 qualifies as an ORF whose function is uncertain. The CDR3 loop spans 15 amino acids. Trimming took off 3 bases at V and 8 bases at J, with 14 bases between the two ends. The CDR3, as DNA: TGCGCCAGCAGTCATGCCGGGGTCGGATATTCACCCCTCCACTTT. Amino acids: CASSHAGVGYSPLHF.

The chain carries TRBV7-9 and TRBJ2-5; D not resolved. V was trimmed by 4 bases and J by 4 bases, leaving 7 bases between them. The germline gives CDR1 SEHNR, CDR2 FQNEAQ (reference sequence). The CDR3 loop spans 12 amino acids. The CDR3 nucleotides are TGTGCCAGCAGCTCATCCACAGAGACCCAGTACTTC. Translated: CASSSSTETQYF.

This clonotype was observed a few times. Here the CDR3 reads CASTPGARLAESTDTQYF. The CDR3 coding sequence is TGTGCCAGCACCCCGGGGGCCCGACTAGCCGAAAGCACAGATACGCAGTATTTT. The chain combines TRBV25-1 with TRBJ2-3; tentatively, D is TRBD2 (7 bases). Germline CDR1 reads MGHDK; CDR2 reads SYGVNS. The ends were cut back, 7 bases at V and 0 bases at J, with 23 bases in the middle. This CDR3 has 18 amino acids.

The chain couples TRBV4-2 to TRBJ1-1; maybe TRBD1 (5 bases). This CDR3 comprises 15 residues. V gave up 1 base and J gave up 3 bases, with 12 bases separating them. From germline, CDR1 is LGHNA and CDR2 YNFKEQ. The CDR3 here is CASSQGDGGDTEAFF. CDR3 DNA: TGTGCCAGCAGCCAAGGGGACGGAGGAGACACTGAAGCTTTCTTT.

The rearrangement uses TRBV5-1 and TRBJ2-2; 7 positions agree with TRBD1. The J segment lost 6 bases and the V segment lost 4 bases, leaving 6 bases of the junction unmatched. Per the germline V gene, CDR1 is SGHRS and CDR2 is YFSETQ. The CDR3 is 14 amino acids. Written as DNA, the CDR3 is TGCGCCAGCAGCATACTAACAGGGGCCGGGGAGCTGTTTTTT. Translating it yields CASSILTGAGELFF.

This rearrangement joins TRBV11-2 to TRBJ2-5, with 10 bases aligning to TRBD2. The CDR3 spans 17 residues. V dropped 0 bases and J dropped 3; count of bases not matched to a gene: 7. Germline-derived CDR1 and CDR2 are SGHAT and FQNNGV. CDR3 in DNA: TGTGCCAGCAGCTTAGATTTTCTAGGACTAGCGGAAGAGACCCAGTACTTC. This translates into CASSLDFLGLAEETQYF.

J is TRBJ2-7 and V is TRBV3-1; TRBD1 matches at 7 bases. The CDR3 runs to 15 residues. Germline V gives CDR1 LGHDT, CDR2 YNNKEL (reference sequence). Trimming at V came to 3 bases and at J to 7 bases, leaving 12 bases not matched to a gene. As DNA, the CDR3 is TGTGCCAGCAGCCATGGACAGGCTCCAACGGGGGAGCAGTACTTC. Translated, it gives CASSHGQAPTGEQYF.